The 24 T cell receptor beta chains in this list originate from one sample, sequenced in a study of T cell repertoires and HLA-DP antigens. Using immunoSEQ multiplex PCR, the repertoire was profiled, and TCRdb retains in-frame clones only, with some absent. The sample records approximately 89,000 clones, approximately 86% being singletons. These receptors have no known antigen. The source material was CD4+ T cells from PBMCs. These receptors came from a man aged 45-60 years in good health and CMV-seronegative.

The rearrangement joins TRBV30 to TRBJ1-2; 8 bases are a match to TRBD1. Germline V lookup: CDR1 GTSNPN, CDR2 SVGIG (reference sequence). Trimming cost V 4 bases and J 4 bases; bases outside gene matches: 5. CDR3 size: 13 residues. In DNA form, the CDR3 reads TGTGCCTGGACGAGACAGGGGCTCTATGGCTACACCTTC. Translated: CAWTRQGLYGYTF.

The V and J genes are TRBV30 and TRBJ2-7; D is unresolved. The CDR3 runs to 14 residues. Looked up from germline, CDR1 is GTSNPN and CDR2 is SVGIG (reference sequence). V lost 4 bases, J lost 0 bases, and 13 bases lay in between. In DNA form, the CDR3 reads TGTGCCTGGAAAGCTAGGATGAGCTCCTACGAGCAGTACTTC. This translates into CAWKARMSSYEQYF.

The V and J genes are TRBV6-5 and TRBJ1-5, with D tentatively TRBD1 (5 bases). Trimming took off 4 bases at V and 4 bases at J, with 8 bases between the two ends. This CDR3 spans 13 amino acids. Germline CDR1 MNHEY, CDR2 SVGAGI. The CDR3 DNA is TGTGCCAGCAGTTTACGGGGGAATCAGCCCCAGCATTTT. Encoded protein: CASSLRGNQPQHF.

The chain recombines TRBV28 with TRBJ1-4, with no clear D. There are 11 residues in the CDR3. Per the germline V gene, CDR1 is MDHEN and CDR2 is SYDVKM. Trimming removed 6 bases from V and 3 bases from J, with 2 bases in between. CDR3 sequence reads: CASRSNEKLFF. CDR3 nucleotides: TGTGCCAGCAGGTCTAATGAAAAACTGTTTTTT.

The chain links TRBV19 to TRBJ2-7; TRBD2 is a possible D gene (7 bases). The germline V gene encodes CDR1 LNHDA and CDR2 SQIVND (reference sequence). V lost 6 bases and J lost 0, with 15 bases in between. The CDR3 contains 15 residues. This CDR3 is CASSSMAGASYEQYF. CDR3 DNA sequence: TGTGCCAGTAGCAGTATGGCGGGGGCCTCCTACGAGCAGTACTTC.

This sequence joins TRBV7-8 and TRBJ2-7; TRBD1 matches 9 bases. V lost 1 base, J lost 4 bases, and 5 bases stayed unmatched. The CDR3 has 15 amino acids. Germline CDR1 reads SGHVS; CDR2 reads FQNEAQ. CDR3 nucleotide sequence: TGTGCCAGCAGCTTAGTGGACAGGGGTGGATACGAGCAGTACTTC. Translation: CASSLVDRGGYEQYF.

The V call is TRBV18, the J call TRBJ2-7; D not certain. The CDR3 runs to 12 residues. The V end was cut by 4 bases, the J end by 2 bases, with 6 bases between. CDR1 and CDR2 (germline): KGHSH, LQKENI. CDR3 bases: TGTGCCAGCTCACAGGGAACCTACGAGCAGTACTTC. It specifies CASSQGTYEQYF.

The chain carries TRBV9 and TRBJ2-5; D might be TRBD2 (5 bases). This CDR3 spans 15 amino acids. From germline, CDR1 is SGDLS and CDR2 YYNGEE. With 2 bases removed from V and 2 bases from J, the gap between germline ends came to 13 bases. The CDR3 loop is CASSVLGSSQETQYF. Here the CDR3 DNA reads TGTGCCAGCAGCGTTCTGGGGAGCTCACAAGAGACCCAGTACTTC.

This clone occurred a few times. The V call is TRBV5-4, the J call TRBJ1-3, with TRBD1 matching 10 bases. Germline CDR1 and CDR2: SGHNT and YYREEE (reference sequence). This CDR3 has 15 residues. After removal of 4 bases from V and 5 bases from J, the junction contained 6 bases not matched to a gene. This CDR3 is CASSVDRGSRNTIYF. CDR3 DNA sequence: TGTGCCAGCAGCGTGGACAGGGGGAGCCGAAACACCATATATTTT. The entire variable domain, with the rest obtained from reference TRBV5-4 and TRBJ1-3, is as follows: ETGVTQSPTHLIKTRGQQVTLRCSSQSGHNTVSWYQQALGQGPQFIFQYYREEENGRGNFPPRFSGLQFPNYSSELNVNALELDDSALYLCASSVDRGSRNTIYFGEGSWLTVV.

The chain uses TRBV9 and TRBJ1-2; D perhaps matches TRBD1 (5 bases). Germline V gives CDR1 SGDLS, CDR2 YYNGEE. V lost 3 bases and J 8 bases, leaving 11 bases between the germline ends. This CDR3 spans 12 amino acids. CDR3 loop: CASSGGDPGYTF. CDR3 in DNA: TGTGCCAGCAGCGGGGGCGACCCGGGCTACACCTTC.

The rearrangement links TRBV18 to TRBJ2-2, with D maybe TRBD1 (5 bases). V was shortened by 5 bases and J by 3 bases, with 7 bases between the two germline ends. The CDR3 runs to 13 residues. The V gene's germline CDR1 is KGHSH and CDR2 LQKENI. This CDR3 reads CASSAQDTGELFF. CDR3 bases: TGTGCCAGCTCAGCACAGGACACCGGGGAGCTGTTTTTT.

In this sample, this clone turned up a few times. The chain is built from TRBV25-1 and TRBJ2-1, with a tentative D call TRBD2 (7 bases). Trimming pared 7 bases from V and 3 bases from J, leaving 13 bases between. The CDR3 loop spans 14 amino acids. From germline, CDR1 is MGHDK and CDR2 SYGVNS. CDR3 loop: CASKGGGYYNEQFF. CDR3 coding DNA: TGTGCCAGCAAAGGGGGGGGGTACTACAATGAGCAGTTCTTC.

CDR3 DNA: TGTGCCAGCAGCTTAGATAGCGGGGGCACAGATACGCAGTATTTT. Its translation is CASSLDSGGTDTQYF. This chain joins TRBV11-2 and TRBJ2-3, with 8 bases identical to TRBD2. Germline CDR1 SGHAT, CDR2 FQNNGV. The CDR3 covers 15 residues. V shed 0 bases, J shed 1 base, and the junction held 0 bases outside the gene matches.

This sequence joins TRBV19 and TRBJ1-4, with TRBD1 as a possible D gene (6 bases). Germline V gene lookup returns CDR1 LNHDA and CDR2 SQIVND (reference sequence). V lost 7 bases and J 3 bases, leaving 15 bases between the germline ends. The CDR3 contains 15 residues. The DNA for the CDR3 is TGTGCCAGTAACAACCTCAGGGGCTCTAATGAAAAACTGTTTTTT. Amino acid sequence: CASNNLRGSNEKLFF.

The chain combines TRBV9 with TRBJ2-3; D remains ambiguous. The CDR3 is made up of 13 amino acids. CDR1 is SGDLS, CDR2 YYNGEE, per germline. V lost 3 bases and J lost 7, with 12 bases in between. CDR3 DNA: TGTGCCAGCAGCGCCCAGCCCAGCAATACGCAGTATTTT. Its protein is CASSAQPSNTQYF.

The chain links TRBV5-3 to TRBJ1-6, with D hard to call. TRBV5-3 is designated an ORF whose function remains uncertain. Trimming shortened V by 7 bases and J by 12 bases, and 11 bases separated the two germline ends. The CDR3 is made up of 11 amino acids. The CDR3 reads CARGKAGPLHF. The CDR3 DNA sequence: TGTGCCAGAGGCAAAGCGGGACCCCTCCACTTT.

The chain recombines TRBV5-8 with TRBJ1-5; 9 nucleotides match TRBD1. This CDR3 spans 15 amino acids. J was trimmed by 4 bases and V by 0 bases; bases with no gene match: 2. Per the germline V gene, CDR1 is SGHTS and CDR2 is YDEGEE. CDR3 in DNA: TGTGCCAGCAGCTTGGGGGACAGGGCTAATCAGCCCCAGCATTTT. It codes for CASSLGDRANQPQHF.

The chain is built from TRBV18 and TRBJ1-5; 8 bases line up with TRBD1. J lost 2 bases, V lost 2 bases, and 5 bases had no gene match. Germline loops: CDR1 KGHSH, CDR2 LQKENI. The CDR3 contains 16 residues. CDR3 protein: CASSPTGGGGNQPQHF. For the CDR3, the DNA is TGTGCCAGCTCACCAACAGGGGGTGGGGGCAATCAGCCCCAGCATTTT. The full variable domain, completed using reference TRBV18 and TRBJ1-5, is NAGVMQNPRHLVRRRGQEARLRCSPMKGHSHVYWYRQLPEEGLKFMVYLQKENIIDESGMPKERFSAEFPKEGPSILRIQQVVRGDSAAYFCASSPTGGGGNQPQHFGDGTRLSIL.

The chain is built from TRBV4-1 and TRBJ2-2; 9 bases map to TRBD2. The CDR3 extends over 15 amino acids. V lost 6 bases, J lost 6 bases, and 8 bases stayed unmatched. CDR1 and CDR2 (germline): MGHRA, YSYEKL. CDR3 DNA: TGCGCCAGCAGATACGCGGGGGGGCAGGCCGGGGAGCTGTTTTTT. Amino acids: CASRYAGGQAGELFF.

The rearrangement joins TRBV5-4 to TRBJ2-5, with 12 positions matching TRBD2. The DNA end lines up better with TRBJ2-7; the J call may be wrong. The germline gives CDR1 SGHNT, CDR2 YYREEE (reference sequence). This CDR3 is 15 amino acids long. The CDR3 DNA reads TGTGCCAGCAGCTTGGAACTAGCGGGGGGCTACGAGCAGTACTTC. Its translation: CASSLELAGGYEQYF.

This rearrangement joins TRBV5-1 to TRBJ1-3; 7 bases map to TRBD1. The CDR3 has 16 residues. CDR1 and CDR2 (germline): SGHRS, YFSETQ. V was clipped by 1 base and J by 0 bases; unmatched bases: 4. As DNA, the CDR3 is TGCGCCAGCAGCTTGTCAGGGGGAGGCTCTGGAAACACCATATATTTT. It is translated as CASSLSGGGSGNTIYF.

The J gene is TRBJ2-3, the V gene TRBV18; 9 positions agree with TRBD1. J gave up 4 bases and V 2 bases, and 7 bases lay outside the gene matches. This CDR3 comprises 16 residues. The germline CDR1 and CDR2 sequences are KGHSH and LQKENI. For the CDR3, the DNA is TGTGCCAGCTCACCAAGGGGGACAGGGCAGGCAGATACGCAGTATTTT. It codes for CASSPRGTGQADTQYF.

This clone was detected only once. This chain connects TRBV18 to TRBJ1-6; a possible D gene is TRBD1 (6 bases). Germline CDR1 is KGHSH and CDR2 is LQKENI. The CDR3 sequence is 14 residues long. The V gene lost 2 bases and the J gene lost 7 bases, with 9 bases spanning the gap. CDR3 amino acids: CASSPGTMNSPLHF. The CDR3 region has the DNA TGTGCCAGCTCACCAGGGACAATGAATTCACCCCTCCACTTT.

The chain carries TRBV6-6 and TRBJ1-6, with D tentatively TRBD1 (5 bases). V gave up 11 bases and J gave up 3 bases, with 17 bases separating them. The CDR3 runs 15 residues. Germline-derived CDR1 and CDR2 are MNHNY and SVGAGI (reference sequence). As DNA, the CDR3 is TGTGCCTCCCAGGGAGGGGCAGGCTATAATTCACCCCTCCACTTT. This gives the protein CASQGGAGYNSPLHF.